What follows is one T cell receptor (beta chain) and its context. Its antigen is currently unknown. This sample was included in a study of cytomegalovirus exposure and HLA in healthy donors. As for the study in general: Across 350 to 500 genotyped donors, roughly 85% landed in the Caucasian-associated ancestry cluster. Whole-study results and caveats: Some public TCRs appeared in many individuals, while most sequences were rare. A previous analysis found most TCR beta V segments productive roughly 87% or roughly 30% of the time.

The V gene's germline CDR1 is SSHAT and CDR2 FNYEAQ (reference sequence). Trimming left V 5 bases short and J 3 bases short, with 16 bases between. The CDR3 is made up of 15 amino acids. Donors in the study were healthy people who gave bone marrow. The PCR made use of 60 Vbeta and 13 Jbeta primers. Repertoires were generated with immunoSEQ multiplex PCR, while TCRdb's copy carries only in-frame clones and drops some. The sample carries 150,000 to 200,000 clones, nearly 80% recorded once. The clonotype originates from a man in his fifties or sixties in good health and CMV-seropositive. The chain carries TRBV7-7 and TRBJ2-5; weak D call: TRBD2 (5 bases). The sequenced sample consisted of PBMCs. CDR3 coding DNA: TGTGCCAGCAGCCTGACCTCGGGGATAGAAGAGACCCAGTACTTC. This gives the protein CASSLTSGIEETQYF. Drawing the rest from reference TRBV7-7 and TRBJ2-5, the complete variable domain is GAGVSQSPRYKVTKRGQDVTLRCDPISSHATLYWYQQALGQGPEFLTYFNYEAQPDKSGLPSDRFSAERPEGSISTLTIQRTEQRDSAMYRCASSLTSGIEETQYFGPGTRLLVL.